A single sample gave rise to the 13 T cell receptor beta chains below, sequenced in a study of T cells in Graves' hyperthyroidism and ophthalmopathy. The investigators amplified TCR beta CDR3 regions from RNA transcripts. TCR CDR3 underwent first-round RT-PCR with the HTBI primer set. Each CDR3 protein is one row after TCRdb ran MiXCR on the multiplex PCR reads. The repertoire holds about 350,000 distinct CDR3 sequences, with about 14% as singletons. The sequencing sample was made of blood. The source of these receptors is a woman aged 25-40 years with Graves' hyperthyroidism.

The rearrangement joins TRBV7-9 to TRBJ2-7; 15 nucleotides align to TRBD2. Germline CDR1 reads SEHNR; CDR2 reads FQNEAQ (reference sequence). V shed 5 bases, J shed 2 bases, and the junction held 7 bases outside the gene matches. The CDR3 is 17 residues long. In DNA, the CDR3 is TGTGCCAGCAGCCCGGGACTAGCGGGAGGAATAACCTACGAGCAGTACTTC. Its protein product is CASSPGLAGGITYEQYF.

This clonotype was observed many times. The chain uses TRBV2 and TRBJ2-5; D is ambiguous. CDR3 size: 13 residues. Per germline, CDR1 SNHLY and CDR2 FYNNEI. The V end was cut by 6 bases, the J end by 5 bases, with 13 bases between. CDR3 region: CASRPFARETQYF. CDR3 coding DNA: TGTGCCAGCAGGCCATTTGCTAGGGAGACCCAGTACTTC.

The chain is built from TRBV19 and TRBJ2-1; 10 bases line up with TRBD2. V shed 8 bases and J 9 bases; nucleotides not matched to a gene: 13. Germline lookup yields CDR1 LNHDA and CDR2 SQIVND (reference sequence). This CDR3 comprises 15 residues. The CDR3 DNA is TGTGCCAGTGGCGCGGCTAGCGGGAGCCTAGGTGAGCAGTTCTTC. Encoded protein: CASGAASGSLGEQFF.

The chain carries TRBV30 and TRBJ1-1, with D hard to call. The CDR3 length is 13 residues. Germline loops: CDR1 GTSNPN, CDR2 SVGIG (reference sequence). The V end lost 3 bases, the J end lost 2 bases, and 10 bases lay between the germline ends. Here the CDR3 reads CAWSLGPNTEAFF. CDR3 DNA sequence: TGTGCCTGGAGCCTCGGGCCCAACACTGAAGCTTTCTTT.

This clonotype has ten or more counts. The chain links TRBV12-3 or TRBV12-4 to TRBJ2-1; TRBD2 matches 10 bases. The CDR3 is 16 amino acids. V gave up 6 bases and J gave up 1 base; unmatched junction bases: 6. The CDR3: CASRASGSPSYNEQFF. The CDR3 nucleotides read TGTGCCAGCAGGGCTAGCGGGAGTCCATCCTACAATGAGCAGTTCTTC.

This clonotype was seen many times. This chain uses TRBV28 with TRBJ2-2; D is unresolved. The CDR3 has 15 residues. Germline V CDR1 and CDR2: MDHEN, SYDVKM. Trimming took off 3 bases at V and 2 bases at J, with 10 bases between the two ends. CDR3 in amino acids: CASSFIRLNTGELFF. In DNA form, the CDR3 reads TGTGCCAGCAGTTTCATTAGACTTAACACCGGGGAGCTGTTTTTT.

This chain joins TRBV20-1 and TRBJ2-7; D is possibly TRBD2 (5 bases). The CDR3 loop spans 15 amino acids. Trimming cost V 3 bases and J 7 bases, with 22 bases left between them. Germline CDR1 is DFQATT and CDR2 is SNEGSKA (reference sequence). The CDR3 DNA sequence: TGCAGTGCTAGCACTCTAGCCCGAACGGGGTATGAGCAGTACTTC. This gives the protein CSASTLARTGYEQYF.

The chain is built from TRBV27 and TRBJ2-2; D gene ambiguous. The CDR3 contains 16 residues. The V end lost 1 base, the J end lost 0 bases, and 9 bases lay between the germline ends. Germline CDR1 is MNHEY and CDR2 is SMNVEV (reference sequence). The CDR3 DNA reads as TGTGCCAGCAGTTTATTGGCCGCCACGAACACCGGGGAGCTGTTTTTT. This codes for CASSLLAATNTGELFF.

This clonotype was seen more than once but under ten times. CDR3 in amino acids: CASSRKGPDTEAFF. The CDR3 bases are TGTGCCAGCAGTCGTAAAGGGCCAGACACTGAAGCTTTCTTT. The V gene is TRBV12-3 or TRBV12-4, the J gene TRBJ1-1, with no clear D. Trimming took off 5 bases at V and 3 bases at J, with 13 bases between the two ends. This CDR3 is 14 amino acids long.

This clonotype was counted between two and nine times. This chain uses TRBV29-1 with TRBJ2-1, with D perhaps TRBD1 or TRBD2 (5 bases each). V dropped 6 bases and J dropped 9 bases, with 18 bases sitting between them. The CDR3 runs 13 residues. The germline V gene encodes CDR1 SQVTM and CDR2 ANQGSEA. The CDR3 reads CSVGPTMSGEQFF. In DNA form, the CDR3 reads TGCAGCGTGGGGCCTACAATGAGCGGTGAGCAGTTCTTC.

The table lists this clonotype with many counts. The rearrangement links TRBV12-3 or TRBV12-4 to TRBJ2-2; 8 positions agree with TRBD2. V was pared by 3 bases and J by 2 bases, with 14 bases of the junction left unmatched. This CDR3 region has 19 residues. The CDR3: CASSFPLGSGASNTGELFF. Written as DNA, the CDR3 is TGTGCCAGCAGTTTCCCGTTAGGTAGCGGGGCGAGTAACACCGGGGAGCTGTTTTTT.

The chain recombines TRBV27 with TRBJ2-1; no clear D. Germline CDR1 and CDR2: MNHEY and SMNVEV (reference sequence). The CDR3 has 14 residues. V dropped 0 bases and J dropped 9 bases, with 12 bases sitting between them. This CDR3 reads CASSLSRLGSEQFF. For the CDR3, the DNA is TGTGCCAGCAGTTTATCGAGGCTAGGTAGTGAGCAGTTCTTC.

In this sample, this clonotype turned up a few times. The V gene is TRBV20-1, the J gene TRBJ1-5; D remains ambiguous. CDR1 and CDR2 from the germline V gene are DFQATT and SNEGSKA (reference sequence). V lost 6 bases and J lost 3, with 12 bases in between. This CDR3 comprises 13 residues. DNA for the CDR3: TGCAGTGCCTTGCCCGGCCCCAATCAGCCCCAGCATTTT. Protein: CSALPGPNQPQHF.